This paragraph reports one TCR beta chain. The data were obtained in a study of control samples from healthy donors and cancer patients. V lost 0 bases, J lost 0 bases, and 11 bases lay in between. Per germline, CDR1 LGHDT and CDR2 YNNKEL (reference sequence). The CDR3 covers 16 residues. Data came from immunoSEQ multiplex PCR; TCRdb stores just in-frame clones and leaves some out. The table records some 22,000 clones, around four fifths of them present only once. This TCR was recovered from a man in his 60s with colorectal cancer. Input material: PBMCs. This chain connects TRBV3-1 (or the pseudogene TRBV3-2) to TRBJ1-2; D unclear. The CDR3 sequence is CASSQDRPEANYGYTF. The CDR3 DNA reads as TGTGCCAGCAGCCAAGATCGGCCAGAAGCTAACTATGGCTACACCTTC.